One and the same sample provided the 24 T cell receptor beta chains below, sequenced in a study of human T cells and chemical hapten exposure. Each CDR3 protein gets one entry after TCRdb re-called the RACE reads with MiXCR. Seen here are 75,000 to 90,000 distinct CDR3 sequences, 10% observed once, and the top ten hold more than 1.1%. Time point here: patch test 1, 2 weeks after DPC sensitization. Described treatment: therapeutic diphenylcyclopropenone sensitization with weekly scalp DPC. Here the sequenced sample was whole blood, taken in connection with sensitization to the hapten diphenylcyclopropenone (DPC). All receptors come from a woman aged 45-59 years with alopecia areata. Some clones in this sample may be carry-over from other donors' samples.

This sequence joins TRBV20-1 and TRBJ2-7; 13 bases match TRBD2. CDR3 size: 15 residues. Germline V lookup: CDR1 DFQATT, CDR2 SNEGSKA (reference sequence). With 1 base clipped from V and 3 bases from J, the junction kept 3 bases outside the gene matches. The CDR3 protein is CSARGGTSGNYEQYF. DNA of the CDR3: TGCAGTGCTAGAGGTGGGACTAGCGGGAACTACGAGCAGTACTTC.

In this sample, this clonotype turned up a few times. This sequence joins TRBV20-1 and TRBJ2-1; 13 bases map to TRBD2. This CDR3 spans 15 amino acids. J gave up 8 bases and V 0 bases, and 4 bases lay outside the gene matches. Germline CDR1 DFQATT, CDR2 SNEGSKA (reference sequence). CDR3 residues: CSARDGLAGDHEQFF. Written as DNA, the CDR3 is TGCAGTGCTAGAGACGGACTAGCGGGAGACCATGAGCAGTTCTTC.

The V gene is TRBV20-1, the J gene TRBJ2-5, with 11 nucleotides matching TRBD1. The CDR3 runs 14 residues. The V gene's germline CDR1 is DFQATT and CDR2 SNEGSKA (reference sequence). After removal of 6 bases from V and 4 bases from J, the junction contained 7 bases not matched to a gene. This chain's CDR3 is CSARPGQGGETQYF. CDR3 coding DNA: TGCAGTGCAAGACCGGGACAGGGGGGAGAGACCCAGTACTTC.

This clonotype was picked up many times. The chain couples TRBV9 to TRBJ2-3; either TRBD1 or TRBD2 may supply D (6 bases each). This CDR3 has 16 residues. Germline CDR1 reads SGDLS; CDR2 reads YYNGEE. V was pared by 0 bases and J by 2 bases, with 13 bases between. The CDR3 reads CASSVAGGAPTDTQYF. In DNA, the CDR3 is TGTGCCAGCAGCGTAGCCGGGGGCGCGCCCACAGATACGCAGTATTTT.

CDR3 nucleotides: TGTGCCAGCAGCCGAAACGGCCTCTTGGCAACGGAGCAGTACTTC. Translating gives CASSRNGLLATEQYF. The chain couples TRBV5-6 to TRBJ2-7; no firm D call. The CDR3 runs to 15 residues. Germline CDR1 and CDR2: SGHDT and YYEEEE. V gave up 4 bases and J gave up 7 bases, with 21 bases separating them.

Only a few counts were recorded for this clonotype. CDR3 protein: CASNPSRQVQETQYF. CDR3 coding DNA: TGCGCCAGCAACCCCTCTCGACAAGTCCAAGAGACCCAGTACTTC. The chain is built from TRBV5-1 and TRBJ2-5; no clear D. Deletions cut 6 bases from V and 1 base from J, with 16 bases between. Germline V CDR1 and CDR2: SGHRS, YFSETQ. The CDR3 is made up of 15 amino acids. The entire variable domain, with the rest obtained from reference TRBV5-1 and TRBJ2-5, is as follows: KAGVTQTPRYLIKTRGQQVTLSCSPISGHRSVSWYQQTPGQGLQFLFEYFSETQRNKGNFPGRFSGRQFSNSRSEMNVSTLELGDSALYLCASNPSRQVQETQYFGPGTRLLVL.

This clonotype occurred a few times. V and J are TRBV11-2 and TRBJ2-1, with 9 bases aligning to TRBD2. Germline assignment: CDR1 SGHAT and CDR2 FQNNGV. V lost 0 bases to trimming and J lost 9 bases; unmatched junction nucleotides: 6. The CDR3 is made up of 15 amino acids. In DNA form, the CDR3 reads TGTGCCAGCAGCTTAGAACTAGCGGGCGGAGGTGAGCAGTTCTTC. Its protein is CASSLELAGGGEQFF.

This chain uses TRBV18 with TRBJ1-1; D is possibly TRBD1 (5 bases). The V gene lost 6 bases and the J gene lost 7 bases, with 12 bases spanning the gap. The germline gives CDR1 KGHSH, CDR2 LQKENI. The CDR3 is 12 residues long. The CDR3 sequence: CASSPDSFEAFF. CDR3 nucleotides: TGTGCCAGCTCGCCCGACAGTTTTGAAGCTTTCTTT.

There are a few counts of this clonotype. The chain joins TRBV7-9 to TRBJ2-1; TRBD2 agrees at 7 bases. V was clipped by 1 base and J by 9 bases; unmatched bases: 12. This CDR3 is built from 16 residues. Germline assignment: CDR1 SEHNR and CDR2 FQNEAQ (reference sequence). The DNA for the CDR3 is TGTGCCAGCAGCTTAGAAGGATCGGGAGGAAGGAGTGAGCAGTTCTTC. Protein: CASSLEGSGGRSEQFF.

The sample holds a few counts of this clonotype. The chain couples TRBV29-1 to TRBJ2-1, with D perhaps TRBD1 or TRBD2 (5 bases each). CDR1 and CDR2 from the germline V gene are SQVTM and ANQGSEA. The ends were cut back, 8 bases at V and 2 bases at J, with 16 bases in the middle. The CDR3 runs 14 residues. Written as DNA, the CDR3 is TGCAGCTCTTCGGGGCTCCCTCCCTACAATGAGCAGTTCTTC. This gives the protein CSSSGLPPYNEQFF.

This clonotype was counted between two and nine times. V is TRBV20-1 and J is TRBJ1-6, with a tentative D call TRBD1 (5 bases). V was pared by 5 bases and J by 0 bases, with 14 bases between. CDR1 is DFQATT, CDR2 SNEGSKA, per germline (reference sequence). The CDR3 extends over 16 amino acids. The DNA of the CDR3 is TGCAGTGCTCCCAGGGTTCAGAGCTCCTATAATTCACCCCTCCACTTT. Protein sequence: CSAPRVQSSYNSPLHF.

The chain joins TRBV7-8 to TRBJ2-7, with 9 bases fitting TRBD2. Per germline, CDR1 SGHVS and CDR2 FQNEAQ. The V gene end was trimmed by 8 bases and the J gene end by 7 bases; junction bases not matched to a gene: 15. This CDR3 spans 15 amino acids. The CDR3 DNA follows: TGTGCCAGCCACTTAGCGGCGGGAGGGCCGAGGGAGCAGTACTTC. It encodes CASHLAAGGPREQYF.

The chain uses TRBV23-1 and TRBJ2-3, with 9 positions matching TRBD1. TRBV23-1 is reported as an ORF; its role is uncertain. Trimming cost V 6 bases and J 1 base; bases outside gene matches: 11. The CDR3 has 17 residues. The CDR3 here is CASRSRTGEIGTDTQYF. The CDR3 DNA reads TGCGCCAGCAGATCGCGGACAGGGGAGATAGGCACAGATACGCAGTATTTT.

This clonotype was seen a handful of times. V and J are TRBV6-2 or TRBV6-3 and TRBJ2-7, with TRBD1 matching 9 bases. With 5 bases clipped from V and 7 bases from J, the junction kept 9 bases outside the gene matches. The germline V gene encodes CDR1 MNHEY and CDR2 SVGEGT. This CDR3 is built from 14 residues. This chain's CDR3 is CASSTGTGTREQYF. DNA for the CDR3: TGTGCCAGCAGTACCGGGACAGGGACGAGGGAGCAGTACTTC.

The CDR3 nucleotides are TGTGCCATCAAGCGAGGGGGTGATAATTCACCCCTCCACTTT. Encoded protein: CAIKRGGDNSPLHF. This rearrangement joins TRBV10-3 to TRBJ1-6; D may be TRBD1 (6 bases). The CDR3 consists of 14 residues. Trimming took off 7 bases at V and 5 bases at J, with 12 bases between the two ends. The germline gives CDR1 ENHRY, CDR2 SYGVKD.

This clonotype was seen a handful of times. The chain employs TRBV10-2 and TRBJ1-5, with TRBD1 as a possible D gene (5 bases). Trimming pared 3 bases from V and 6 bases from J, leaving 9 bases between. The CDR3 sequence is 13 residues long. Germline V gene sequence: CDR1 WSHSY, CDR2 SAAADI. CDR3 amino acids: CASSDRVGQPQHF. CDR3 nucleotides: TGCGCCAGCAGTGACAGGGTTGGTCAGCCCCAGCATTTT.

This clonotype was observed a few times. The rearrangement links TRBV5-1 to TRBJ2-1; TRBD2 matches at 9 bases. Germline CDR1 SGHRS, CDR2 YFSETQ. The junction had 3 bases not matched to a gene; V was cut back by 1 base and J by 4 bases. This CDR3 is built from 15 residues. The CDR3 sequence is CASSLTGLAYNEQFF. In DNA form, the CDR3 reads TGCGCCAGCAGCTTGACGGGACTAGCTTACAATGAGCAGTTCTTC.

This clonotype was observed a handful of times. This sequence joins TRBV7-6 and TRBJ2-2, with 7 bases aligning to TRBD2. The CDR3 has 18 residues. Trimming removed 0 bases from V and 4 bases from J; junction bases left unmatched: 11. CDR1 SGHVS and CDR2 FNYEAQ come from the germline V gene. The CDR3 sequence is CASSLASGALRGTGELFF. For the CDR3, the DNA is TGTGCCAGCAGCTTAGCGAGCGGGGCTCTCCGGGGCACCGGGGAGCTGTTTTTT.

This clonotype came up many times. DNA of the CDR3: TGCGCCAGCAGCCTGTTCCATGCCGGGGATACGCAGTATTTT. Encoded protein: CASSLFHAGDTQYF. This chain links TRBV5-1 with TRBJ2-3; no clear D. Germline V gene sequence: CDR1 SGHRS, CDR2 YFSETQ. This CDR3 contains 14 residues. V was cut by 4 bases and J by 6 bases, with 15 bases left in between.

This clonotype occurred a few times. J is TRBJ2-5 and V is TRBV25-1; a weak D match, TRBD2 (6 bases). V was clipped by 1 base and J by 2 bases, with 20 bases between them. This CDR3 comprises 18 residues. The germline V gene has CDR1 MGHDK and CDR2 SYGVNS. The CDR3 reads CASSEWSLAGPRQETQYF. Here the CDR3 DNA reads TGTGCCAGCAGTGAATGGAGTCTTGCGGGACCCCGGCAAGAGACCCAGTACTTC.

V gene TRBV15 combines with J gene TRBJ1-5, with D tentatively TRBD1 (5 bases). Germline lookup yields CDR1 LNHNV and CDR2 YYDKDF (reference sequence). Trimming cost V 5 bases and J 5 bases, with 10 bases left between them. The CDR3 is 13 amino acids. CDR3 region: CATSRTGDQPQHF. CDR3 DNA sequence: TGTGCCACCAGCCGAACGGGGGATCAGCCCCAGCATTTT.

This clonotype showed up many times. The CDR3, as DNA: TGTGCCAGCAGCCAGTCCGGGACGGTCAATGAGCAGTTCTTC. This translates into CASSQSGTVNEQFF. The chain links TRBV13 to TRBJ2-1, with D perhaps TRBD1 or TRBD2 (5 bases each). Germline CDR1 reads PRHDT; CDR2 reads FYEKMQ (reference sequence). Trimming stripped 5 bases from V and 6 bases from J, with 14 bases between. CDR3 length equals 14 residues. The full variable domain, with the rest looked up from reference TRBV13 and TRBJ2-1, is AAGVIQSPRHLIKEKRETATLKCYPIPRHDTVYWYQQGPGQDPQFLISFYEKMQSDKGSIPDRFSAQQFSDYHSELNMSSLELGDSALYFCASSQSGTVNEQFFGPGTRLTVL.

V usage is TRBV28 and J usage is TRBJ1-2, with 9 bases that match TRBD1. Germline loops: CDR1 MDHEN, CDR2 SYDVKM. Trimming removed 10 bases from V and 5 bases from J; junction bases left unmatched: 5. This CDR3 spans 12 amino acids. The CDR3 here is CANGDRVYGYTF. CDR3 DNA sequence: TGTGCCAACGGGGACAGGGTATATGGCTACACCTTC.

The CDR3 DNA is TGTGCCAGCAGCTTAGAGGCTCGATCTAGCGGAGCCTCCTACGAGCAGTACTTC. This translates into CASSLEARSSGASYEQYF. V gene TRBV11-2 combines with J gene TRBJ2-7, with TRBD2 identical over 7 bases. From germline, CDR1 is SGHAT and CDR2 FQNNGV. Trimming took 0 bases from V and 0 from J; bases not matched to a gene: 11. CDR3 length: 18 amino acids.